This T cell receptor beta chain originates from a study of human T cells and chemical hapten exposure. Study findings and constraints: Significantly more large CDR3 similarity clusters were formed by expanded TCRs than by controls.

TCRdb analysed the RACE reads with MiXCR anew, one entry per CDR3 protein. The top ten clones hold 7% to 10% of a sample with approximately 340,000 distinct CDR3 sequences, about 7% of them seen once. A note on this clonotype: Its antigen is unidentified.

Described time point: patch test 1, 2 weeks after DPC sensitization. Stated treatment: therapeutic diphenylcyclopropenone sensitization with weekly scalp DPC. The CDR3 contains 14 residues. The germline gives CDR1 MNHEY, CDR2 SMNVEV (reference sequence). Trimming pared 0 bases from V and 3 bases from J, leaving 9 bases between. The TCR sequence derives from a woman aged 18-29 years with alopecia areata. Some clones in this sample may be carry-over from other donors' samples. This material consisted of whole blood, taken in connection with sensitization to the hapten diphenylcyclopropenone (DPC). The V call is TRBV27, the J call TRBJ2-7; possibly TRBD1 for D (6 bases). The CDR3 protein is CASSLSQGHYEQYF. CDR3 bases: TGTGCCAGCAGTTTATCACAGGGCCACTACGAGCAGTACTTC.